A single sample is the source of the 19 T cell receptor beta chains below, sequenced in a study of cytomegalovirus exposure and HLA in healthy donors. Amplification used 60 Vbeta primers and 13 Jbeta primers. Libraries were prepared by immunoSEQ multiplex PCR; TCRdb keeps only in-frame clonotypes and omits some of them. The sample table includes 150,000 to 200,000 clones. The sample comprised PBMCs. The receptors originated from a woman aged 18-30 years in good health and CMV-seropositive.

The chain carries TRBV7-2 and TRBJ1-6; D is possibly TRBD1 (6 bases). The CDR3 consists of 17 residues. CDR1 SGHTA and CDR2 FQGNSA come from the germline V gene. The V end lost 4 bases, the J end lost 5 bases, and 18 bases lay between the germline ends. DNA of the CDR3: TGTGCCAGCAGCTCCACGTGGGCCGGGGGGCATAATTCACCCCTCCACTTT. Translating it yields CASSSTWAGGHNSPLHF. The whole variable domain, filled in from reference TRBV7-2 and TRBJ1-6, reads GAGVSQSPSNKVTEKGKDVELRCDPISGHTALYWYRQSLGQGLEFLIYFQGNSAPDKSGLPSDRFSAERTGGSVSTLTIQRTQQEDSAVYLCASSSTWAGGHNSPLHFGNGTRLTVT.

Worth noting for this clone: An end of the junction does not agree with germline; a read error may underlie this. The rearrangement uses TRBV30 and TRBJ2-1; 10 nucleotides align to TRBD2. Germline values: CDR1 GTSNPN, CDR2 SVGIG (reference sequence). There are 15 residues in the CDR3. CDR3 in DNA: TGTGCCTGGAGTGTGAAAGCGGGAGGGAGGAATGGGCAGTTCTTC. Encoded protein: CAWSVKAGGRNGQFF.

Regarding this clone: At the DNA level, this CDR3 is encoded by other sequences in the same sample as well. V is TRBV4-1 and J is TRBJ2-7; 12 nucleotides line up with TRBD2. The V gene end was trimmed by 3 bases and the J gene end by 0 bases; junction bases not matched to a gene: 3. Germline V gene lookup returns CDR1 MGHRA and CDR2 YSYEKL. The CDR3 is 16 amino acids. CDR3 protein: CASSQGTSGYSYEQYF. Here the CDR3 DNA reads TGCGCCAGCAGCCAGGGGACTAGCGGGTACTCCTACGAGCAGTACTTC.

The DNA of the CDR3 is TGTGCCAGCACGGGTAAGGGGGGGACTAGCGGGAACGAGCAGTACTTC. Translation gives CASTGKGGTSGNEQYF. This chain connects TRBV27 to TRBJ2-7; 13 bases match TRBD2. V lost 7 bases and J lost 5; bases outside the gene matches: 11. CDR1 is MNHEY and CDR2 is SMNVEV in the germline V gene (reference sequence). CDR3 size: 16 residues.

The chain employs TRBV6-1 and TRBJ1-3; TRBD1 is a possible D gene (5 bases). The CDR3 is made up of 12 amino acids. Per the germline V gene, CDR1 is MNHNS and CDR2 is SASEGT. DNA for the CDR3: TGTGGGGGGGAAGGCTCTGGAAACACCATATATTTT. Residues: CGGEGSGNTIYF.

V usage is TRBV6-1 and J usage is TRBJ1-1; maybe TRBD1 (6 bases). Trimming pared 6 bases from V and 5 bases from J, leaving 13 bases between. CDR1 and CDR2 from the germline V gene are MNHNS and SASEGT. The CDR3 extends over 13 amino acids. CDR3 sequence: CASSPRQGTEAFF. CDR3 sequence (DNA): TGTGCCAGCAGCCCCCGGCAGGGGACTGAAGCTTTCTTT.

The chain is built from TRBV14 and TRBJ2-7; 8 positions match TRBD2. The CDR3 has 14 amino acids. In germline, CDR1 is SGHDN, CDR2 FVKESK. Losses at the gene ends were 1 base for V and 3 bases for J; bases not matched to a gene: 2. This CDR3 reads CASSQGAGGYEQYF. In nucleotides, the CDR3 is TGTGCCAGCAGCCAAGGGGCGGGAGGCTACGAGCAGTACTTC.

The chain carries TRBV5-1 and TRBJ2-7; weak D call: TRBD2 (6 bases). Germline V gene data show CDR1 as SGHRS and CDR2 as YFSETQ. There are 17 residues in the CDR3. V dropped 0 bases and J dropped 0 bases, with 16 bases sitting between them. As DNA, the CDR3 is TGCGCCAGCAGCTTGGTCGATGACTGGGGGGTCTCCTACGAGCAGTACTTC. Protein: CASSLVDDWGVSYEQYF. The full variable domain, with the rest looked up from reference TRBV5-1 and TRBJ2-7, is KAGVTQTPRYLIKTRGQQVTLSCSPISGHRSVSWYQQTPGQGLQFLFEYFSETQRNKGNFPGRFSGRQFSNSRSEMNVSTLELGDSALYLCASSLVDDWGVSYEQYFGPGTRLTVT.

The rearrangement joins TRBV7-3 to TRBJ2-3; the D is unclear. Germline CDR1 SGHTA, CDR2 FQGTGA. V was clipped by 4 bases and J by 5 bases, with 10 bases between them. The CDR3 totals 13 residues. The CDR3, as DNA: TGTGCCAGCAGCTCTTACAAGTTAGATACGCAGTATTTT. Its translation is CASSSYKLDTQYF.

The CDR3 here is CASSSFQGAQDTQYF. CDR3 in DNA: TGTGCCAGCAGCTCGTTCCAGGGGGCCCAAGATACGCAGTATTTT. The chain has TRBV7-9 and TRBJ2-3, with TRBD1 identical over 8 bases. The CDR3 length is 15 residues. The germline CDR1 and CDR2 sequences are SEHNR and FQNEAQ (reference sequence). V shed 4 bases, J shed 5 bases, and the junction held 8 bases outside the gene matches.

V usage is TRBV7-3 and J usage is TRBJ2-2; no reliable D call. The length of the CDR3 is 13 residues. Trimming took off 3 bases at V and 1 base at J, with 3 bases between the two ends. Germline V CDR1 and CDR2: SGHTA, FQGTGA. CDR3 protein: CASSFGNTGELFF. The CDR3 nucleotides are TGTGCCAGCAGCTTCGGGAACACCGGGGAGCTGTTTTTT.

The DNA of the CDR3 is TGTGCCAGCAGCTTGGAAACAAGCGATGGCTACACCTTC. This gives the protein CASSLETSDGYTF. The chain couples TRBV5-4 to TRBJ1-2; D is undetermined. The germline CDR1 and CDR2 sequences are SGHNT and YYREEE (reference sequence). CDR3 length: 13 amino acids. Trimming stripped 0 bases from V and 6 bases from J, with 9 bases between.

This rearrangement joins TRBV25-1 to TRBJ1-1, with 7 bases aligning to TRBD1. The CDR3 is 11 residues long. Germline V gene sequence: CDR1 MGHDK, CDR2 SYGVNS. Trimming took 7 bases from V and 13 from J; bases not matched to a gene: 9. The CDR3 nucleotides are TGTGCCAGCACCCCGGGACAGAAAATTTTCTTT. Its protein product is CASTPGQKIFF.

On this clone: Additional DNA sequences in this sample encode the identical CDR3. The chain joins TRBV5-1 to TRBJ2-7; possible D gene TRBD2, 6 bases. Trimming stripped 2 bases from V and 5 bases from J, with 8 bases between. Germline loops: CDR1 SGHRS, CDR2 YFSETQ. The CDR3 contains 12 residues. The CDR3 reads CASSLPGDEQYF. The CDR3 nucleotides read TGCGCCAGCAGCTTACCGGGGGACGAGCAGTACTTC.

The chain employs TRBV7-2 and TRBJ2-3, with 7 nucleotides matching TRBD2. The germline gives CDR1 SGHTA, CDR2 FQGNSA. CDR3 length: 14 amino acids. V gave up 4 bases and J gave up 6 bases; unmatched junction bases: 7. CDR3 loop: CASSYQRGGDTQYF. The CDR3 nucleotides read TGTGCCAGCAGCTATCAGCGGGGTGGGGATACGCAGTATTTT.

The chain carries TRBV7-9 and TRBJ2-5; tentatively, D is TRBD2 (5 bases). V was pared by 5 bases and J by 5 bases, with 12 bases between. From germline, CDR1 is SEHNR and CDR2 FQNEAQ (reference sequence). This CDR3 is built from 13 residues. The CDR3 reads CASSPRRGETQYF. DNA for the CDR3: TGTGCCAGCAGCCCCCGACGAGGGGAGACCCAGTACTTC.

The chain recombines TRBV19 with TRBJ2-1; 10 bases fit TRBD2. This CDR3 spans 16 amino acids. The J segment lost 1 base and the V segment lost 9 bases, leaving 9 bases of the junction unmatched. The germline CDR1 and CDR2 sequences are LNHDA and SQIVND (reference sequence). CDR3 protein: CASDRAGGRSYNEQFF. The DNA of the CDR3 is TGTGCCAGCGACAGAGCGGGAGGGCGGTCCTACAATGAGCAGTTCTTC.

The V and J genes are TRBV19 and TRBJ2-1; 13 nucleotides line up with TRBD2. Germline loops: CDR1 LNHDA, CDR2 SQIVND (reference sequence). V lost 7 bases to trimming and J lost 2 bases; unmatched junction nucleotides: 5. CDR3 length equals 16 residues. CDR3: CASKRTSGGTYNEQFF. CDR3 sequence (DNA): TGTGCCAGTAAACGGACTAGCGGGGGTACCTACAATGAGCAGTTCTTC.

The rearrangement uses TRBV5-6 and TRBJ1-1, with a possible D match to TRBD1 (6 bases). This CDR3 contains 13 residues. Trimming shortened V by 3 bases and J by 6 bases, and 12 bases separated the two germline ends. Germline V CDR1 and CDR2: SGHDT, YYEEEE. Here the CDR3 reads CASSSRGGAEAFF. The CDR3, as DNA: TGTGCCAGCAGCTCCAGGGGTGGCGCTGAAGCTTTCTTT.